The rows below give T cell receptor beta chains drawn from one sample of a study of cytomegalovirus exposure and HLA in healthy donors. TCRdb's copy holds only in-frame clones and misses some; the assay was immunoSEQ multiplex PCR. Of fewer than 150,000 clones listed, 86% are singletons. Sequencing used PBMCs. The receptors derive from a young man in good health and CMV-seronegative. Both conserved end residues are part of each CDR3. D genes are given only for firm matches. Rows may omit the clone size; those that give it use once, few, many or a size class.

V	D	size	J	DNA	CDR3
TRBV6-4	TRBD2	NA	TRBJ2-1	TGTGCCAGCAGTGATGAACTAGCGGCCTCCTACAATGAGCAGTTCTTC	CASSDELAASYNEQFF
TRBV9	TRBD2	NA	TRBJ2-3	TGTGCCAGCAGCGCCAGCCTAGCGGGGGGTTTCACAGATACGCAGTATTTT	CASSASLAGGFTDTQYF
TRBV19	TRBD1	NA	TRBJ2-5	TGTGCCAGTAGTACAGGGACAGGGGGAAAAGAGACCCAGTACTTC	CASSTGTGGKETQYF
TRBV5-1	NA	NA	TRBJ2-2	TGCGCCAGCAGCCCAAATGACATTGCGAACACCGGGGAGCTGTTTTTT	CASSPNDIANTGELFF
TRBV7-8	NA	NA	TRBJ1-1	TGTGCCAGCAGCTCGCGGGCCCGCTTTTTAGAAGCTTTCTTT	CASSSRARFLEAFF
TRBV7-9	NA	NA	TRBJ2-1	TGTGCCAGCAGCCGTGTCTCCTACAATGAGCAGTTCTTC	CASSRVSYNEQFF
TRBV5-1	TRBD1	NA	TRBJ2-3	TGCGCCAGCAGCTTGGATCAGGGGGCCTCCACAGATACGCAGTATTTT	CASSLDQGASTDTQYF
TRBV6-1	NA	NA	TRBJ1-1	TGTGCAACGGGAGGGTGGGGCACTGAAGCTTTCTTT	CATGGWGTEAFF
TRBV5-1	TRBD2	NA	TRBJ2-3	TGCGCCAGCAGCTTGTCAGTGGGACTAGCTGGAGATACGCAGTATTTT	CASSLSVGLAGDTQYF
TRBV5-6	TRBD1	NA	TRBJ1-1	TGTGCCAGCAGCGCCAGACAGGGGCCAGGAGGCACTGAAGCTTTCTTT	CASSARQGPGGTEAFF
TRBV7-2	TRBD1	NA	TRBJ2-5	TGTGCCTCGAGAGCTTTATCCGGACAGGGATGGGAGACCCAGTACTTC	CASRALSGQGWETQYF
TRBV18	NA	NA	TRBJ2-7	TGTGCCAGCTCACCGGCTCAAGAGCAGTACTTC	CASSPAQEQYF
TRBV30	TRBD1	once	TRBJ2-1	TGTGCCTGGAGTCCGCTGACAGGGAGCTCCTACAATGAGCAGTTCTTC	CAWSPLTGSSYNEQFF
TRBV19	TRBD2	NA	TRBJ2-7	TGTGCCAGTAGTATTTCAAGCGGGATAGTGTACGAGCAGTACTTC	CASSISSGIVYEQYF
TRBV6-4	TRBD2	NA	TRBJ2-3	TGTGCCAGCAGTAGCGGGGGGGCCACAGATACGCAGTATTTT	CASSSGGATDTQYF
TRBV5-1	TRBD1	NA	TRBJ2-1	TGCGCCAGCAGCCCGGACAGGGCGCTAGTCAATGAGCAGTTCTTC	CASSPDRALVNEQFF
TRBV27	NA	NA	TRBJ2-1	TGTGCCAGCAGTTTAGCAGGGCAATCCTACAATGAGCAGTTCTTC	CASSLAGQSYNEQFF